The 10 T cell receptor beta chains reported below all come from one sample, sequenced in a study of blood T cell repertoires in COVID-19. Using immunoSEQ multiplex PCR, the repertoire was profiled, and TCRdb retains in-frame clones only, with some absent. The profile shows approximately 320,000 clones, about 90% of them singletons. Sequencing used peripheral blood. The receptors were sampled from a young woman with COVID-19, enrolled during active disease.

The chain employs TRBV27 and TRBJ1-6, with D tentatively TRBD1 (6 bases). Trimming took 7 bases from V and 8 from J, leaving 18 bases between them. The CDR3 has 15 residues. Germline values: CDR1 MNHEY, CDR2 SMNVEV (reference sequence). CDR3 loop: CASTRGTLEDSPLHF. The CDR3 nucleotides are TGTGCCAGCACACGTGGGACACTTGAAGATTCACCCCTCCACTTT.

This clone was seen a handful of times. V and J are TRBV3-1 (or the pseudogene TRBV3-2) and TRBJ1-3; 9 bases align to TRBD1. Germline V lookup: CDR1 LGHDT, CDR2 YNNKEL (reference sequence). Trimming at V came to 0 bases and at J to 4 bases, leaving 4 bases not matched to a gene. The CDR3 is made up of 16 amino acids. In DNA, the CDR3 is TGTGCCAGCAGCCAAGATGGACAGGGGTTAGGAAACACCATATATTTT. This sequence encodes CASSQDGQGLGNTIYF.

V gene TRBV5-6 combines with J gene TRBJ2-7; no firm D call. Trimming took 5 bases from V and 7 from J, leaving 13 bases between them. The CDR3 loop spans 12 amino acids. Germline values: CDR1 SGHDT, CDR2 YYEEEE. CDR3 in DNA: TGTGCCAGCAGTATATTCCGCGGAGAGCAGTACTTC. Translation: CASSIFRGEQYF.

This clone was seen a single time. This sequence joins TRBV5-1 and TRBJ2-5; the D gene is possibly TRBD1 (5 bases). Trimming left V 5 bases short and J 5 bases short, with 13 bases between. This CDR3 spans 13 amino acids. The germline gives CDR1 SGHRS, CDR2 YFSETQ. The CDR3 bases are TGCGCCAGCAGAGACAGAAGCTTGGAGACCCAGTACTTC. Translation: CASRDRSLETQYF.

The rearrangement joins TRBV6-5 to TRBJ1-2; the match to TRBD1 covers 12 bases. CDR1 and CDR2 from the germline V gene are MNHEY and SVGAGI. With V trimmed by 5 bases and J by 8 bases, 6 bases remained unmatched. This CDR3 is built from 14 residues. In DNA, the CDR3 is TGTGCCAGCAGTCGGGGACAGGGGGCTAGCGGCTACACCTTC. This sequence encodes CASSRGQGASGYTF.

The V call is TRBV10-1, the J call TRBJ2-7; 9 positions agree with TRBD1. Germline CDR1 WNHNN, CDR2 SYGVQD (reference sequence). J lost 5 bases, V lost 6 bases, and 5 bases had no gene match. The CDR3 covers 13 residues. The chain's CDR3 is CASSTGTGNEQYF. CDR3 nucleotide sequence: TGCGCCAGCAGCACCGGGACAGGGAACGAGCAGTACTTC.

The chain recombines TRBV30 with TRBJ1-2; unclear D gene. From germline, CDR1 is GTSNPN and CDR2 SVGIG (reference sequence). This CDR3 comprises 12 residues. Trimming cost V 3 bases and J 7 bases, with 12 bases left between them. The CDR3 DNA is TGTGCCTGGAGCCGAAACCAACTTGGCTACACCTTC. Its translation is CAWSRNQLGYTF.

The V gene is TRBV5-1, the J gene TRBJ2-7, with D unresolved. The V end was cut by 4 bases, the J end by 0 bases, with 14 bases between. The CDR3 is 15 amino acids. Germline V gene data show CDR1 as SGHRS and CDR2 as YFSETQ. In DNA form, the CDR3 reads TGCGCCAGCAGCGAGTCTCCGGGTGCCTCCTACGAGCAGTACTTC. Translating gives CASSESPGASYEQYF.

This chain links TRBV2 with TRBJ2-5; D is possibly TRBD2 (6 bases). Per germline, CDR1 SNHLY and CDR2 FYNNEI. Trimming took off 6 bases at V and 1 base at J, with 18 bases between the two ends. This CDR3 has 16 amino acids. The CDR3 DNA sequence: TGTGCCAGCAGCGGACCAATAGCGGAGCTCCAAGAGACCCAGTACTTC. Its translation is CASSGPIAELQETQYF.

The rearrangement uses TRBV14 and TRBJ2-3; TRBD2 aligns across 7 bases. The CDR3 runs to 15 residues. The V gene end was trimmed by 4 bases and the J gene end by 2 bases; junction bases not matched to a gene: 6. Germline lookup yields CDR1 SGHDN and CDR2 FVKESK. CDR3 nucleotide sequence: TGTGCCAGCAGCCTCGGGACTACGACCACAGATACGCAGTATTTT. Translating it yields CASSLGTTTTDTQYF.